The 11 T cell receptor beta chains reported below all come from one sample, sequenced in a study of CD8 T cells in Susac syndrome. With random hexamers, roughly 0.5 to 1 ug RNA was reverse transcribed. MiXCR, applied by TCRdb to the immunoSEQ multiplex PCR reads, yields one record per CDR3 protein. The data contain some 300,000 distinct CDR3 sequences, about 88% of them seen just once; the ten biggest clones take up approximately 0.2%. Sequencing used CD8+ T cells from PBMCs. These receptors were obtained from a human donor with multiple sclerosis.

CDR3 nucleotide sequence: TGTGCCACCTACCTGGGCGACCTTTCTGGGGCCAACGTCCTGACTTTC. Protein sequence: CATYLGDLSGANVLTF. The chain carries TRBV6-1 and TRBJ2-6; D is unclear. Germline CDR1 is MNHNS and CDR2 is SASEGT. The germline V and J ends were trimmed by 10 bases and 1 base, with 17 bases remaining between them. This CDR3 has 16 amino acids.

This clonotype was detected once. The J gene is TRBJ1-2, the V gene TRBV7-9; D is undetermined. The germline gives CDR1 SEHNR, CDR2 FQNEAQ (reference sequence). V lost 6 bases to trimming and J lost 1 base, with 9 bases between them. This CDR3 contains 13 residues. CDR3 region: CASREGGNYGYTF. The CDR3 DNA sequence: TGTGCCAGCAGGGAAGGCGGTAACTATGGCTACACCTTC. Using reference TRBV7-9 and TRBJ1-2 for the parts outside the CDR3, the full variable domain is DTGVSQNPRHKITKRGQNVTFRCDPISEHNRLYWYRQTLGQGPEFLTYFQNEAQLEKSRLLSDRFSAERPKGSFSTLEIQRTEQGDSAMYLCASREGGNYGYTFGSGTRLTVV.

The CDR3 DNA reads TGTGCCAGCAGCGTAGGTGACAGTAATGAAAAACTGTTTTTT. It yields the protein CASSVGDSNEKLFF. The chain uses TRBV9 and TRBJ1-4; TRBD1 is a possible D gene (5 bases). V was trimmed by 0 bases and J by 4 bases, leaving 7 bases between them. This CDR3 is built from 14 residues. Germline V lookup: CDR1 SGDLS, CDR2 YYNGEE.

The table lists this clonotype with a few counts. This rearrangement joins TRBV6-1 to TRBJ2-5; D is perhaps TRBD1 (6 bases). The length of the CDR3 is 13 residues. Germline V gives CDR1 MNHNS, CDR2 SASEGT. V was clipped by 5 bases and J by 2 bases, with 9 bases between them. The CDR3 DNA sequence: TGTGCCAGCAGTCCAGGGGAACAAGAGACCCAGTACTTC. Residues: CASSPGEQETQYF.

The chain couples TRBV27 to TRBJ2-7; D is unclear. Trimming shortened V by 0 bases and J by 2 bases, and 8 bases separated the two germline ends. This CDR3 contains 14 residues. The germline gives CDR1 MNHEY, CDR2 SMNVEV (reference sequence). CDR3 residues: CASSLSGSAYEQYF. For the CDR3, the DNA is TGTGCCAGCAGTTTATCTGGGTCTGCCTACGAGCAGTACTTC.

J is TRBJ1-5 and V is TRBV6-1; 9 nucleotides match TRBD1. The junction had 9 bases not matched to a gene; V was cut back by 2 bases and J by 4 bases. Per the germline V gene, CDR1 is MNHNS and CDR2 is SASEGT. The CDR3 extends over 17 amino acids. The CDR3: CASSEPAGTGSNQPQHF. CDR3 sequence (DNA): TGTGCCAGCAGTGAACCCGCCGGGACAGGGTCGAATCAGCCCCAGCATTTT.

V and J are TRBV4-1 and TRBJ2-5; D perhaps matches TRBD1 (7 bases). Germline loops: CDR1 MGHRA, CDR2 YSYEKL. This CDR3 spans 16 amino acids. V was clipped by 1 base and J by 2 bases, with 14 bases between them. The CDR3 loop is CASSQAEGALQETQYF. CDR3 bases: TGCGCCAGCAGCCAAGCGGAGGGGGCCTTGCAAGAGACCCAGTACTTC.

This chain joins TRBV30 and TRBJ2-3; a possible D gene is TRBD2 (6 bases). With 3 bases removed from V and 8 bases from J, the gap between germline ends came to 27 bases. CDR3 length: 17 amino acids. Germline V gene data show CDR1 as GTSNPN and CDR2 as SVGIG (reference sequence). CDR3 region: CAWRGIARLDPGGTQYF. As DNA, the CDR3 is TGTGCCTGGAGAGGTATAGCAAGACTAGACCCCGGAGGTACGCAGTATTTT.

The chain combines TRBV7-9 with TRBJ1-1; D is undetermined. This CDR3 is 14 amino acids long. Per the germline V gene, CDR1 is SEHNR and CDR2 is FQNEAQ (reference sequence). V was trimmed by 1 base and J by 6 bases, leaving 12 bases between them. The CDR3 nucleotides read TGTGCCAGCAGCTTAGAAATTAGCGGGTCTGAAGCTTTCTTT. Protein product: CASSLEISGSEAFF.

For the CDR3, the DNA is TGTGCCAGCAGCTCCCGGGACAGGGGTACCTACGAGCAGTACTTC. Translating gives CASSSRDRGTYEQYF. The chain employs TRBV5-4 and TRBJ2-7, with 10 bases lining up with TRBD1. After removal of 3 bases from V and 2 bases from J, the junction contained 5 bases not matched to a gene. Germline loops: CDR1 SGHNT, CDR2 YYREEE (reference sequence). The CDR3 consists of 15 residues.

The chain recombines TRBV29-1 with TRBJ2-7; the match to TRBD1 covers 12 bases. J lost 0 bases, V lost 7 bases, and 4 bases had no gene match. This CDR3 has 14 residues. Germline V lookup: CDR1 SQVTM, CDR2 ANQGSEA. CDR3 in DNA: TGCAGCGCGGGACAGGGGGCGGCCTCCTACGAGCAGTACTTC. This encodes CSAGQGAASYEQYF.